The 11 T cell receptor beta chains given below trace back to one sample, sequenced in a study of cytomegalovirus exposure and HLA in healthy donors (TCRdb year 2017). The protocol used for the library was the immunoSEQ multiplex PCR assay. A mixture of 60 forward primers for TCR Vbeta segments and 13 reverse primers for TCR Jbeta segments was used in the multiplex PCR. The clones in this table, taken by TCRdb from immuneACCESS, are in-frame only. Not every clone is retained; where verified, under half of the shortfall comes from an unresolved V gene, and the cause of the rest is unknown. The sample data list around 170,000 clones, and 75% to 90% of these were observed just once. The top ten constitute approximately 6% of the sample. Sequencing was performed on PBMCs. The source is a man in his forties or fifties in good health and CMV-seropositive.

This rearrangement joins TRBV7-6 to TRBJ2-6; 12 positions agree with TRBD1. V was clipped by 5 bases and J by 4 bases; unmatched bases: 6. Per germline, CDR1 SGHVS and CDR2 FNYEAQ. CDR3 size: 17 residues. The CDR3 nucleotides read TGTGCCAGCAGCCAGGGACAGGGGGCGCGGGGGGCCAACGTCCTGACTTTC. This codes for CASSQGQGARGANVLTF.

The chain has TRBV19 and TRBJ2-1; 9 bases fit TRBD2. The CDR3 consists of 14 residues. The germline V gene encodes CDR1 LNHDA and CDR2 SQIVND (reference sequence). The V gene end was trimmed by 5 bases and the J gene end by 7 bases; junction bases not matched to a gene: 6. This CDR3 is CASSLLAGMNEQFF. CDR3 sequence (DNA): TGTGCCAGTAGTCTTCTAGCGGGGATGAATGAGCAGTTCTTC.

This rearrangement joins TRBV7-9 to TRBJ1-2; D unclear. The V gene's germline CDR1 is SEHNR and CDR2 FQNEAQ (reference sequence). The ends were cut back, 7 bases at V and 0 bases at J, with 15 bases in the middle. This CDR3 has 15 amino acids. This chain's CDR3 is CASTPLHASNYGYTF. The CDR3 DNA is TGTGCCAGCACCCCTCTTCATGCGTCTAACTATGGCTACACCTTC.

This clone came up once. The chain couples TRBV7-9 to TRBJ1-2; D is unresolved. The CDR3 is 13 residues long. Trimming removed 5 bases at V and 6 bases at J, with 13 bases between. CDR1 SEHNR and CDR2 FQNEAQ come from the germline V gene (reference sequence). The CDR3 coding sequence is TGTGCCAGCAGCCCCTCGGGATTCGATGGCTACACCTTC. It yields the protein CASSPSGFDGYTF.

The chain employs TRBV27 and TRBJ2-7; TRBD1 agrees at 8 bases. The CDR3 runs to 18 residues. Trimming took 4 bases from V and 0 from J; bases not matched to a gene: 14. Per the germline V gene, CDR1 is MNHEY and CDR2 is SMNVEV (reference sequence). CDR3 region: CASSSGADRGPSSYEQYF. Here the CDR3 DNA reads TGTGCCAGCAGTTCAGGGGCCGACAGGGGCCCTAGCTCCTACGAGCAGTACTTC.

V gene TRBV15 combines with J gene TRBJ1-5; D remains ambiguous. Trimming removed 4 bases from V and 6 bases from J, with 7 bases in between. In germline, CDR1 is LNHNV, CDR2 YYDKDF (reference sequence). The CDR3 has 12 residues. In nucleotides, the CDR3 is TGTGCCACCAGCAATTCAGGTCAGCCCCAGCATTTT. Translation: CATSNSGQPQHF.

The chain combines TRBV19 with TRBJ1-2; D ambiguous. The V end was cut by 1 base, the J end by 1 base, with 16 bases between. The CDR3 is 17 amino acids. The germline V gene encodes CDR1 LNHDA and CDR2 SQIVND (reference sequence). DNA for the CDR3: TGTGCCAGTAGTATAGCGACGTCCGGTCGAGGTAACTATGGCTACACCTTC. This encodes CASSIATSGRGNYGYTF.

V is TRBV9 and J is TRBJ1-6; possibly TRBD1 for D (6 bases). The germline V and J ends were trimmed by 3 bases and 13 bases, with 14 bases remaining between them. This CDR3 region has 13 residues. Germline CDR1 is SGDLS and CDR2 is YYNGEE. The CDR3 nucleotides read TGTGCCAGCAGCGAGCGACAGGCAGAGCCCCTCCACTTT. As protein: CASSERQAEPLHF.

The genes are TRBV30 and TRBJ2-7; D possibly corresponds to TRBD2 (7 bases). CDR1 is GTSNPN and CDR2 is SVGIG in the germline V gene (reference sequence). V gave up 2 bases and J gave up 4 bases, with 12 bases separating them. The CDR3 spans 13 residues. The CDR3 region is CAWSRGAHYEQYF. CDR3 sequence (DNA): TGTGCCTGGAGTCGGGGGGCCCATTACGAGCAGTACTTC.

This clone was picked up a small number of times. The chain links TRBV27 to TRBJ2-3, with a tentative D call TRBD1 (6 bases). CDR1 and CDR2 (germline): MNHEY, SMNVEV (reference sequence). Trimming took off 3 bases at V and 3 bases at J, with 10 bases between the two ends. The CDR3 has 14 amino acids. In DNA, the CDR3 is TGTGCCAGCAGTTTTGCCAGGGGTACAGATACGCAGTATTTT. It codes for CASSFARGTDTQYF.

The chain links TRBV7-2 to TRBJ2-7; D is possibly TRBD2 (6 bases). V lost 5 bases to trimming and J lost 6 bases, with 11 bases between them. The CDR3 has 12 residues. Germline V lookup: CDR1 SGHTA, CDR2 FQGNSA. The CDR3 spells CASSLDGGEQYF. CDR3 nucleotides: TGTGCCAGCAGCCTAGACGGGGGCGAGCAGTACTTC.